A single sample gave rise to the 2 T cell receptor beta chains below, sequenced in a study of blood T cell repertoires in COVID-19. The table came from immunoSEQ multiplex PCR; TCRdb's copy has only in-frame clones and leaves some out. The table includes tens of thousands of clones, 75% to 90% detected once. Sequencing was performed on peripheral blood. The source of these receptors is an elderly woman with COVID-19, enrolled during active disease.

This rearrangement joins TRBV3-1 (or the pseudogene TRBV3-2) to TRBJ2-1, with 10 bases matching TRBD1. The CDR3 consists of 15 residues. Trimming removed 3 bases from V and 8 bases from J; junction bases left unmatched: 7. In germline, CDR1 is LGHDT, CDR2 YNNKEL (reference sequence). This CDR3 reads CASSQGGTGADEQFF. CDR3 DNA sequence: TGTGCCAGCAGCCAGGGCGGGACAGGGGCCGATGAGCAGTTCTTC.

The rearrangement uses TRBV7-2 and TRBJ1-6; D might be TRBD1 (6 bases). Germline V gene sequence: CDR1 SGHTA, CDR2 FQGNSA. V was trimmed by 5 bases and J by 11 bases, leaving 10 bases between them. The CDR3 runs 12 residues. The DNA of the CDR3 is TGTGCCAGCAGCCCGGGACATCCACCCCTCCACTTT. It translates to CASSPGHPPLHF.